This is a list of T cell receptor beta chains from one sample in a study of human T cells and chemical hapten exposure. One entry per CDR3 protein, called by TCRdb with MiXCR from the RACE reads. The profile covers 150,000 to 200,000 distinct CDR3 sequences, with 20% to 25% appearing a single time and under 7% taken by the ten largest. The sample consisted of whole blood, taken in connection with sensitization to the hapten diphenylcyclopropenone (DPC). The receptor set was obtained from a woman aged 50 to 60 with alopecia areata. Some clones in this sample may be carry-over from other donors' samples. The CDR3 runs from the conserved cysteine through the conserved F or W. D genes are given only for firm matches. Clone size is not always given. Where it is, it says once, few, many or a class for expanded clones.

CDR3 DNA: TGCAGTGCCCTGTGGGTTCGGTCCATGAACACTGAAGCTTTCTTT; CDR3 protein: CSALWVRSMNTEAFF; V gene: TRBV20-1; clone size: few; J gene: TRBJ1-1; D gene: -
CDR3 DNA: TGTGCCAGCTCACCACGGACTAGCGGGTCCTCTGGGGCCAACGTCCTGACTTTC; CDR3 protein: CASSPRTSGSSGANVLTF; V gene: TRBV18; clone size: few; J gene: TRBJ2-6; D gene: TRBD2
CDR3 DNA: TGCAGTGCTAGTTCTAGCGGGAGACCTTCAAGGGACAATGAGCAGTTCTTC; CDR3 protein: CSASSSGRPSRDNEQFF; V gene: TRBV20-1; clone size: -; J gene: TRBJ2-1; D gene: TRBD2
CDR3 DNA: TGTGCCAGCAGGGGTTTAGCGGGAACTAGCACAGATACGCAGTATTTT; CDR3 protein: CASRGLAGTSTDTQYF; V gene: TRBV27; clone size: -; J gene: TRBJ2-3; D gene: TRBD2
CDR3 DNA: TGTGCCAGCAGCTTGGCCAATGCTCTAGGCGGGGAGCTGTTTTTT; CDR3 protein: CASSLANALGGELFF; V gene: TRBV5-5; clone size: few; J gene: TRBJ2-2; D gene: -
CDR3 DNA: TGTGCCAGCCAAGGGACTAGCGGGGGGTACAATGAGCAGTTCTTC; CDR3 protein: CASQGTSGGYNEQFF; V gene: TRBV2; clone size: -; J gene: TRBJ2-1; D gene: TRBD2
CDR3 DNA: TGTGCCAGCAGCTTAGACGGGACTAGCAATCAGCCCCAGCATTTT; CDR3 protein: CASSLDGTSNQPQHF; V gene: TRBV7-9; clone size: few; J gene: TRBJ1-5; D gene: -
CDR3 DNA: TGTGCCAGCAGCTCTACCGGACAGGGCCCAGATACGCAGTATTTT; CDR3 protein: CASSSTGQGPDTQYF; V gene: TRBV7-9; clone size: few; J gene: TRBJ2-3; D gene: TRBD1
CDR3 DNA: TGTGCCAGTAGTATCAACAGCGGGGATCCCTACGAGCAGTACTTC; CDR3 protein: CASSINSGDPYEQYF; V gene: TRBV19; clone size: -; J gene: TRBJ2-7; D gene: TRBD2
CDR3 DNA: TGTGCCAGCAGCTTAGTGAGGGCTAGCGGGAGAGACAATGAGCAGTTCTTC; CDR3 protein: CASSLVRASGRDNEQFF; V gene: TRBV7-6; clone size: few; J gene: TRBJ2-1; D gene: TRBD2
CDR3 DNA: TGTGCCAGCAGTGATTTGGGGCACGGGGAGCTGTTTTTT; CDR3 protein: CASSDLGHGELFF; V gene: TRBV2; clone size: -; J gene: TRBJ2-2; D gene: -
CDR3 DNA: TGTGCCAGCACCGAAGGGGGAACTCCTAATAACTATGGCTACACCTTC; CDR3 protein: CASTEGGTPNNYGYTF; V gene: TRBV28; clone size: -; J gene: TRBJ1-2; D gene: -
CDR3 DNA: TGTGCCAGCAGCTTAGAAGTCCGGTCCTACAATGAGCAGTTCTTC; CDR3 protein: CASSLEVRSYNEQFF; V gene: TRBV7-2; clone size: -; J gene: TRBJ2-1; D gene: -
CDR3 DNA: TGTGCCAGCAGCTTAGAAGGGGGCGGGGGTCAGCCCCAGCATTTT; CDR3 protein: CASSLEGGGGQPQHF; V gene: TRBV7-2; clone size: -; J gene: TRBJ1-5; D gene: TRBD1
CDR3 DNA: TGTGCCAGCAGCTTAACCGCGGACACTGAAGCTTTCTTT; CDR3 protein: CASSLTADTEAFF; V gene: TRBV7-9; clone size: -; J gene: TRBJ1-1; D gene: -
CDR3 DNA: TGTGCCAGCAGCGTAGGGACAGGGGTCGGTGAAGCTTTCTTT; CDR3 protein: CASSVGTGVGEAFF; V gene: TRBV9; clone size: -; J gene: TRBJ1-1; D gene: TRBD1
CDR3 DNA: TGTGCCAGCAGCCTCGCGGAGGCCTCCAACTTATACGAGCAGTACTTC; CDR3 protein: CASSLAEASNLYEQYF; V gene: TRBV9; clone size: -; J gene: TRBJ2-7; D gene: -
CDR3 DNA: TGCAGTGCTGATGCCGGGAGGCTCCAAGAGACCCAGTACTTC; CDR3 protein: CSADAGRLQETQYF; V gene: TRBV20-1; clone size: once; J gene: TRBJ2-5; D gene: TRBD2
CDR3 DNA: TGTGCCGTCTCCCCAGGGGACGAGCAGTACTTC; CDR3 protein: CAVSPGDEQYF; V gene: TRBV25-1; clone size: many; J gene: TRBJ2-7; D gene: -
CDR3 DNA: TGCGCCAGCAGCATTGGAGGTAGCGGGACCGGGGAGCTGTTTTTT; CDR3 protein: CASSIGGSGTGELFF; V gene: TRBV5-1; clone size: few; J gene: TRBJ2-2; D gene: TRBD2
CDR3 DNA: TGTGCCAGCAGCAAGCGGGACAATGGGGCGGATCAGCCCCAGCATTTT; CDR3 protein: CASSKRDNGADQPQHF; V gene: TRBV27; clone size: few; J gene: TRBJ1-5; D gene: -
CDR3 DNA: TGTGCCAGCAGTCCGCGACAGGTCCCTGAAGCTTTCTTT; CDR3 protein: CASSPRQVPEAFF; V gene: TRBV27; clone size: few; J gene: TRBJ1-1; D gene: -
CDR3 DNA: TGCAGCGTTCAGGGGGCGGGCACAGATACGCAGTATTTT; CDR3 protein: CSVQGAGTDTQYF; V gene: TRBV29-1; clone size: -; J gene: TRBJ2-3; D gene: TRBD1
CDR3 DNA: TGTGCCAGCAGCTTGACTAGCGGGAGAAGCTACGAGCAGTACTTC; CDR3 protein: CASSLTSGRSYEQYF; V gene: TRBV5-6; clone size: few; J gene: TRBJ2-7; D gene: TRBD2
CDR3 DNA: TGTGCCAGCAGCTTAAGTGGGAGGGGCACCGGGGAGCTGTTTTTT; CDR3 protein: CASSLSGRGTGELFF; V gene: TRBV7-2; clone size: -; J gene: TRBJ2-2; D gene: TRBD2
CDR3 DNA: TGCGCCAGCAGCCCTGACACAATGAACACTGAAGCTTTCTTT; CDR3 protein: CASSPDTMNTEAFF; V gene: TRBV5-1; clone size: -; J gene: TRBJ1-1; D gene: -
CDR3 DNA: TGCAGCGCTGGTCCCGGGACAGGGGAAGCTTTCTTT; CDR3 protein: CSAGPGTGEAFF; V gene: TRBV29-1; clone size: many; J gene: TRBJ1-1; D gene: TRBD1
CDR3 DNA: TGCGCCAGCAGTGAGTCGGGGAGTAGTCAGCAGTTCTTC; CDR3 protein: CASSESGSSQQFF; V gene: TRBV10-1; clone size: -; J gene: TRBJ2-1; D gene: -
CDR3 DNA: TGCAGCGTCCTCCCCTTGACTGAAGCTTTCTTT; CDR3 protein: CSVLPLTEAFF; V gene: TRBV29-1; clone size: many; J gene: TRBJ1-1; D gene: -
CDR3 DNA: TGTGCCAGCAGCTTGGGGACAGATACTAACTATGGCTACACCTTC; CDR3 protein: CASSLGTDTNYGYTF; V gene: TRBV5-6; clone size: few; J gene: TRBJ1-2; D gene: -
CDR3 DNA: TGTGCCAGTAGTATTAGAGGGTACGGCAATCAGCCCCAGCATTTT; CDR3 protein: CASSIRGYGNQPQHF; V gene: TRBV19; clone size: -; J gene: TRBJ1-5; D gene: -
CDR3 DNA: TGCAGTGCTAGCTCCTCGGCAGGGAACTATGGCTACACCTTC; CDR3 protein: CSASSSAGNYGYTF; V gene: TRBV20-1; clone size: few; J gene: TRBJ1-2; D gene: -
CDR3 DNA: TGTGCCAGCAGCCTGGACTATCCATACAATGAGCAGTTCTTC; CDR3 protein: CASSLDYPYNEQFF; V gene: TRBV5-5; clone size: few; J gene: TRBJ2-1; D gene: -
CDR3 DNA: TGTGCCAGCAGTTGGAAGCGGGACACCGGGGAGCTGTTTTTT; CDR3 protein: CASSWKRDTGELFF; V gene: TRBV12-3/TRBV12-4; clone size: -; J gene: TRBJ2-2; D gene: -
CDR3 DNA: TGTGCCAGCAGCTTCCGGCCTGGGGAGCTGTTTTTT; CDR3 protein: CASSFRPGELFF; V gene: TRBV7-9; clone size: few; J gene: TRBJ2-2; D gene: -
CDR3 DNA: TGTGCCAGCAGCTTAATGATAGGAGCCCAGGAGACCCAGTACTTC; CDR3 protein: CASSLMIGAQETQYF; V gene: TRBV11-3; clone size: -; J gene: TRBJ2-5; D gene: -
CDR3 DNA: TGTGCCAGCAGTGATCGGGTGCCGGGGCTAGCGGGGAACACCGGGGAGCTGTTTTTT; CDR3 protein: CASSDRVPGLAGNTGELFF; V gene: TRBV2; clone size: -; J gene: TRBJ2-2; D gene: TRBD2
CDR3 DNA: TGTGCCAGCAGCCAAGATGCGGGGGACACTGAAGCTTTCTTT; CDR3 protein: CASSQDAGDTEAFF; V gene: TRBV4-2; clone size: -; J gene: TRBJ1-1; D gene: -
CDR3 DNA: TGTGCCATCAGTGCTGGACAGATTATAGATACGCAGTATTTT; CDR3 protein: CAISAGQIIDTQYF; V gene: TRBV10-3; clone size: -; J gene: TRBJ2-3; D gene: -
CDR3 DNA: TGTGCCAGCAGCTCGAGCGGGAGCTACGAGCAGTACTTC; CDR3 protein: CASSSSGSYEQYF; V gene: TRBV7-6; clone size: few; J gene: TRBJ2-7; D gene: TRBD2
CDR3 DNA: TGTGCCAGCAGTTTTGGGAGGGGTCTGGTCTACGAGCAGTACTTC; CDR3 protein: CASSFGRGLVYEQYF; V gene: TRBV27; clone size: few; J gene: TRBJ2-7; D gene: TRBD2
CDR3 DNA: TGTGCCAGCAGTCTTAGGACAGATACGCAGTATTTT; CDR3 protein: CASSLRTDTQYF; V gene: TRBV7-8; clone size: -; J gene: TRBJ2-3; D gene: -
CDR3 DNA: TGTGCCAGCAGTGTGGAAACCTTGAACACTGAAGCTTTCTTT; CDR3 protein: CASSVETLNTEAFF; V gene: TRBV6-1; clone size: few; J gene: TRBJ1-1; D gene: -
CDR3 DNA: TGTGCCAGCAGCTTCAGGGGGACGGGCAAAAACATTCAGTACTTC; CDR3 protein: CASSFRGTGKNIQYF; V gene: TRBV5-6; clone size: -; J gene: TRBJ2-4; D gene: TRBD1
CDR3 DNA: TGCGCCAGCAGCTTGGCCTTGGGCACAGATACGCAGTATTTT; CDR3 protein: CASSLALGTDTQYF; V gene: TRBV5-1; clone size: few; J gene: TRBJ2-3; D gene: -
CDR3 DNA: TGCAGCGCGAGCGGCGTTCGCGGGGACTCCGGCACAGATACGCAGTATTTT; CDR3 protein: CSASGVRGDSGTDTQYF; V gene: TRBV29-1; clone size: -; J gene: TRBJ2-3; D gene: -
CDR3 DNA: TGTGCCAGCAGGGGACGGATGAACACTGAAGCTTTCTTT; CDR3 protein: CASRGRMNTEAFF; V gene: TRBV6-5; clone size: -; J gene: TRBJ1-1; D gene: -
CDR3 DNA: TGTGCCATCGGAGGAGCGGGGGGTGAAGCTGAGCAGTACTTC; CDR3 protein: CAIGGAGGEAEQYF; V gene: TRBV10-3; clone size: few; J gene: TRBJ2-7; D gene: TRBD2
CDR3 DNA: TGTGCCAGCAGCCAAGTGCCGCAAAATACGCAGTATTTT; CDR3 protein: CASSQVPQNTQYF; V gene: TRBV14; clone size: few; J gene: TRBJ2-3; D gene: -
CDR3 DNA: TGCGCCAGCAGTACTAGCGGAACAAAAGAGACCCAGTACTTC; CDR3 protein: CASSTSGTKETQYF; V gene: TRBV5-1; clone size: few; J gene: TRBJ2-5; D gene: TRBD2
CDR3 DNA: TGTGCCAGCACCATCGGACTAGCGGGAGTGAACACCGGGGAGCTGTTTTTT; CDR3 protein: CASTIGLAGVNTGELFF; V gene: TRBV11-2; clone size: -; J gene: TRBJ2-2; D gene: TRBD2
CDR3 DNA: TGTGCCAGCAAGGAACGGGAGTTCAATGAGCAGTTCTTC; CDR3 protein: CASKEREFNEQFF; V gene: TRBV27; clone size: -; J gene: TRBJ2-1; D gene: -
CDR3 DNA: TGCAGCGTCGAGGGGAGTAACAGGGTAGAGGTCCTCTCTGGAAACACCATATATTTT; CDR3 protein: CSVEGSNRVEVLSGNTIYF; V gene: TRBV29-1; clone size: -; J gene: TRBJ1-3; D gene: -
CDR3 DNA: TGCGCCAGCAGCTTGGAAGGACTAGCGGGAGTGGATGAGCAGTTCTTC; CDR3 protein: CASSLEGLAGVDEQFF; V gene: TRBV5-1; clone size: few; J gene: TRBJ2-1; D gene: TRBD2
CDR3 DNA: TGTGCCAGCAGCCCAATCTTGCATAAATACCAACAACGAGAGACCCAGTACTTC; CDR3 protein: CASSPILHKYQQRETQYF; V gene: TRBV7-9; clone size: few; J gene: TRBJ2-5; D gene: -
CDR3 DNA: TGCAGCGCCGCCTTGGGAGGTGACACTGAAGCTTTCTTT; CDR3 protein: CSAALGGDTEAFF; V gene: TRBV29-1; clone size: -; J gene: TRBJ1-1; D gene: -
CDR3 DNA: TGTGCCAGCAGCCTGGTGGAGTCTGAAGCTTTCTTT; CDR3 protein: CASSLVESEAFF; V gene: TRBV3-1; clone size: -; J gene: TRBJ1-1; D gene: -
CDR3 DNA: TGTGCCAGCAGTGAGTTAACTAGCGTTAGCAATGAGCAGTTCTTC; CDR3 protein: CASSELTSVSNEQFF; V gene: TRBV2; clone size: -; J gene: TRBJ2-1; D gene: TRBD2
CDR3 DNA: TGTGCCAGTAGTACCGACAGGGTTCAGCCCCAGCATTTT; CDR3 protein: CASSTDRVQPQHF; V gene: TRBV19; clone size: few; J gene: TRBJ1-5; D gene: TRBD1